These T cell receptor beta chains were read from a single sample in a study of blood T cell repertoires in COVID-19. Clones were sequenced by immunoSEQ multiplex PCR, and TCRdb holds only the in-frame ones, with some missing. This repertoire shows 250,000 to 350,000 clones, approximately 84% found once; its top ten account for more than 1.1%. The specimen was peripheral blood. The receptors were gathered from a human donor with COVID-19, enrolled during active disease. The donor label of this sample is uncertain. Each CDR3 is given with its conserved first and last residue. The order of the fields is V gene, D gene, J gene, clone size, CDR3 protein, CDR3 DNA. D genes are given only for firm matches. Clone size is shown for a subset of rows, as once, few, many or a class of expanded clone.

>TRBV30|.|TRBJ1-5|.
CAWSPEANQPQHF
TGTGCCTGGAGCCCGGAGGCCAATCAGCCCCAGCATTTT
>TRBV7-2|.|TRBJ1-3|.
CASSFRTDSGNTIYF
TGTGCCAGCAGCTTTCGGACAGACTCTGGAAACACCATATATTTT
>TRBV27|.|TRBJ2-1|.
CASTPMSTYNEQFF
TGTGCCAGCACCCCGATGAGTACCTACAATGAGCAGTTCTTC
>TRBV7-2|.|TRBJ1-2|.
CASSLRGGDTYGYTF
TGTGCCAGCAGCCTCCGAGGTGGGGACACCTATGGCTACACCTTC
>TRBV19|TRBD2|TRBJ2-3|.
CASSPVTSGRAGDRDTQYF
TGTGCCAGTAGTCCCGTGACTAGCGGGAGGGCCGGGGATCGAGATACGCAGTATTTT
>TRBV18|TRBD1|TRBJ2-7|.
CASSPTDRDLGYEQYF
TGTGCCAGCTCACCCACGGACAGGGATCTAGGGTACGAGCAGTACTTC
>TRBV7-9|TRBD1|TRBJ1-6|.
CASSLDRGLGSPLHF
TGTGCCAGCAGCTTAGACAGGGGCCTGGGTTCACCCCTCCACTTT
>TRBV30|TRBD1|TRBJ1-4|.
CAWSPGGTEDEKLFF
TGTGCCTGGAGTCCGGGGGGGACAGAAGATGAAAAACTGTTTTTT
>TRBV5-1|TRBD1|TRBJ2-3|.
CASSVGQVGDTQYF
TGCGCCAGCAGCGTGGGACAGGTCGGAGATACGCAGTATTTT
>TRBV28|TRBD1|TRBJ2-7|.
CASGPPGQSSYEQYF
TGTGCCAGCGGACCCCCGGGACAGTCCTCCTACGAGCAGTACTTC
>TRBV28|TRBD2|TRBJ2-5|few
CASSPSGRRRETQYF
TGTGCCAGCAGTCCAAGCGGGAGAAGGAGAGAGACCCAGTACTTC
>TRBV28|TRBD2|TRBJ2-1|.
CASSALAGVYNEQFF
TGTGCCAGCAGTGCACTAGCGGGAGTCTACAATGAGCAGTTCTTC
>TRBV28|.|TRBJ2-1|few
CASSLSLVRDNEQFF
TGTGCCAGCAGTTTAAGTCTCGTACGGGACAATGAGCAGTTCTTC
>TRBV5-5|TRBD2|TRBJ2-5|.
CASSPREGGIGETQYF
TGTGCCAGCAGCCCGCGGGAGGGGGGGATCGGAGAGACCCAGTACTTC
>TRBV6-5|.|TRBJ1-4|once
CASSYSRTLNEKLFF
TGTGCCAGCAGTTACTCTCGGACTCTTAATGAAAAACTGTTTTTT
>TRBV6-5|.|TRBJ1-5|.
CASTVGGIQPQHF
TGTGCCAGCACCGTTGGGGGGATTCAGCCCCAGCATTTT
>TRBV19|.|TRBJ1-5|.
CASSWTVYSNQPQHF
TGTGCCAGTAGCTGGACAGTCTATAGCAATCAGCCCCAGCATTTT
>TRBV28|.|TRBJ1-6|.
CASSGDRGRNSPLHF
TGTGCCAGCAGTGGGGATAGGGGCCGTAATTCACCCCTCCACTTT
>TRBV18|TRBD1|TRBJ2-4|few
CASSVTGTGEPKNIQYF
TGTGCCAGCTCAGTCACCGGGACAGGGGAACCCAAAAACATTCAGTACTTC
>TRBV9|.|TRBJ2-3|many
CASSPLEASTDTQYF
TGTGCCAGCAGCCCCCTCGAAGCTAGCACAGATACGCAGTATTTT
>TRBV3-1/TRBV3-2|.|TRBJ2-4|.
CASSQDLLGAGHRF
TGTGCCAGCAGCCAAGATCTCTTAGGGGCAGGACATCGCTTC
>TRBV12-5|TRBD2|TRBJ2-2|.
CASAWGLAGNTGELFF
TGTGCTAGTGCTTGGGGACTAGCGGGGAACACCGGGGAGCTGTTTTTT
>TRBV2|TRBD1|TRBJ1-1|.
CASSTFQLGQGEAFF
TGTGCCAGCAGTACTTTCCAACTCGGACAGGGTGAAGCTTTCTTT
>TRBV5-1|TRBD1|TRBJ1-3|.
CASSSFQGALDTIYF
TGCGCCAGCAGTTCCTTTCAGGGGGCCTTGGACACCATATATTTT
>TRBV5-1|.|TRBJ2-5|.
CASSLYQGQETQYF
TGCGCCAGCAGCTTGTACCAGGGCCAAGAGACCCAGTACTTC
>TRBV14|.|TRBJ2-5|.
CASSQSAPVETQYF
TGTGCCAGCAGCCAGAGTGCCCCCGTAGAGACCCAGTACTTC
>TRBV10-3|TRBD1|TRBJ1-2|many
CAISETGEAGYTF
TGTGCCATCAGTGAGACAGGGGAAGCTGGCTACACCTTC
>TRBV7-3|.|TRBJ2-7|.
CASSPSGKVEQYF
TGTGCCAGCAGCCCCTCGGGTAAAGTCGAGCAGTACTTC
>TRBV28|.|TRBJ1-5|.
CASSLFRSAGANQPQHF
TGTGCCAGCAGTTTATTTCGATCGGCAGGGGCCAATCAGCCCCAGCATTTT
>TRBV6-5|TRBD1|TRBJ2-7|.
CASSYFEGTGGYEQYF
TGTGCCAGCAGTTACTTTGAGGGGACAGGGGGCTACGAGCAGTACTTC
>TRBV5-1|TRBD2|TRBJ2-7|.
CASSLGTSGNGDYEQYF
TGCGCCAGCAGCTTGGGGACTAGCGGGAACGGAGACTACGAGCAGTACTTC
>TRBV19|.|TRBJ1-1|.
CASSRAGGRGETEAFF
TGTGCCAGTAGTCGCGCTGGGGGCCGGGGGGAGACTGAAGCTTTCTTT
>TRBV9|TRBD1|TRBJ2-2|.
CASSFSTGGSNTGELFF
TGTGCCAGCAGCTTCAGTACAGGGGGATCAAACACCGGGGAGCTGTTTTTT
>TRBV18|TRBD2|TRBJ2-1|.
CASSPYGGTYNEQFF
TGTGCCAGCTCACCATACGGGGGGACCTACAATGAGCAGTTCTTC
>TRBV21-1|.|TRBJ2-5|.
CASKNELLAGVSETQYF
TGTGCCAGCAAAAACGAGTTACTAGCGGGAGTATCGGAGACCCAGTACTTC
>TRBV3-1/TRBV3-2|.|TRBJ1-2|.
CASSQDHRGAMGYTF
TGTGCCAGCAGCCAAGATCACCGGGGGGCGATGGGCTACACCTTC
>TRBV30|.|TRBJ1-6|.
CAWSAQLNSPLHF
TGTGCCTGGAGTGCACAGCTTAATTCACCCCTCCACTTT
>TRBV6-5|TRBD1|TRBJ2-7|.
CASSRDRTTYEQYF
TGTGCCAGCAGCCGGGACAGGACGACCTACGAGCAGTACTTC
>TRBV7-9|TRBD1|TRBJ2-7|.
CASSFPQGVKDEQYF
TGTGCCAGCAGCTTCCCACAGGGGGTGAAGGACGAGCAGTACTTC
>TRBV7-2|.|TRBJ2-1|once
CASSSDFYNEQFF
TGTGCCAGCAGCTCGGACTTTTATAATGAGCAGTTCTTC
>TRBV10-3|TRBD1|TRBJ1-4|.
CASSDRGTTNEKLFF
TGTGCCTCGTCCGACAGGGGAACAACTAATGAAAAACTGTTTTTT
>TRBV5-4|TRBD2|TRBJ2-1|.
CASSLAAGGSYNEQFF
TGTGCCAGCAGCTTGGCGGCGGGAGGTTCCTACAATGAGCAGTTCTTC
>TRBV5-4|.|TRBJ1-2|.
CASSLFEYGYTF
TGTGCCAGCAGCTTGTTCGAGTATGGCTACACCTTC
>TRBV28|.|TRBJ1-4|.
CASSSYTGNRKLFF
TGTGCCAGCAGTTCCTACACAGGGAATCGTAAACTGTTTTTT
>TRBV7-3|TRBD2|TRBJ2-1|.
CASSLFPLAVSYNEQFF
TGTGCCAGCAGCTTATTCCCCCTAGCGGTCTCCTACAATGAGCAGTTCTTC